Listed here are 2 T cell receptor beta chains from one sample, sequenced in a study of T cells after yellow fever vaccination. TCRdb re-analysed the 5' RACE reads in MiXCR, keeping a single row per CDR3 protein. Of a few hundred thousand distinct CDR3 sequences detected, approximately 10% appear once; the ten largest clones hold about 3.5%. Sequenced here: CD4+ T cells sorted from PBMCs, sampled 5 days after the yellow fever booster vaccination. The receptors were sampled from a man younger than 35 who received the YFV17D yellow fever vaccine.

This clonotype was seen many times. As DNA, the CDR3 is TGCGCCAGCAGCCAAGAACAGGGGGCAGGAGATACGCAGTATTTT. Protein product: CASSQEQGAGDTQYF. The chain has TRBV4-3 and TRBJ2-3, with 9 bases identical to TRBD1. The V segment lost 0 bases and the J segment 5 bases; nucleotides outside the gene matches: 3. Per germline, CDR1 LGHNA and CDR2 YSLEER. The CDR3 totals 15 residues.

CDR3 DNA: TGTGCCTGGAGTAAACATACTAGCGGGGGGACCGGGGAGCTGTTTTTT. Translation gives CAWSKHTSGGTGELFF. The rearrangement uses TRBV30 and TRBJ2-2, with 12 bases aligning to TRBD2. Germline V gene data show CDR1 as GTSNPN and CDR2 as SVGIG (reference sequence). The CDR3 extends over 16 amino acids. Trimming cost V 2 bases and J 5 bases; bases outside gene matches: 6.